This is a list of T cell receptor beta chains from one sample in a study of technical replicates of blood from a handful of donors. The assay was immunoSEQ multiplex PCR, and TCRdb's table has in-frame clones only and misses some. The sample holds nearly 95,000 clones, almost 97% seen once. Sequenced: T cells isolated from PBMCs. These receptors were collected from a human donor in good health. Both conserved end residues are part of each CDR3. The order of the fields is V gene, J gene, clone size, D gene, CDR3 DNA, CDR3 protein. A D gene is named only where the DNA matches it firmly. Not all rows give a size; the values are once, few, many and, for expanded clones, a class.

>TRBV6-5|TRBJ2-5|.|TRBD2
TGTGCCAGCAGTTACTCAGGACTAGCGGGAGGAGAGACCCAGTACTTC
CASSYSGLAGGETQYF
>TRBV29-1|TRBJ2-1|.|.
TGCAGCGTTGAAGCTCCCCCCGGACAGAGATTTGGTGAGCAGCTCTTC
CSVEAPPGQRFGEQLF
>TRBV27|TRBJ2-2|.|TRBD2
TGTGCCAGCAGGCCGAGCGGGAGGAACACCGGGGAGCTGTTTTTT
CASRPSGRNTGELFF
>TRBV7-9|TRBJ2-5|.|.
TGTGCCAGCAGTTCTACAGGGAACCAAGAGACCCAGTACTTC
CASSSTGNQETQYF
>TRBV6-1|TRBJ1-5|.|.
TGTGCCATCGTCCGGGGGGCTGGTCAGCCCCAGCATTTT
CAIVRGAGQPQHF
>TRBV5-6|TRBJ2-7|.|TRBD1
TGTGCCAGCAGCCTTCTTTACCGGGACAGGAATTTCTACGAGCAGTACTTC
CASSLLYRDRNFYEQYF
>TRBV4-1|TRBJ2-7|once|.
TGCGCCAGCAGCCCCCTCCCAGGCGAATACGAGCAGTACTTC
CASSPLPGEYEQYF
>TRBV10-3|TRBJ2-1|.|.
TGTGCCATCAGTGAGCCCCGGATAGAAGGGGATATCAATGAGCAGTTCTTC
CAISEPRIEGDINEQFF
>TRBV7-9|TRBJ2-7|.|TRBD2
TGTGCCAGCAGCCTGGGGGGAGGGCCTGGGGAGCAGTACTTC
CASSLGGGPGEQYF
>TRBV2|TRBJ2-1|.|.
TGTGCCAGCACCACAAAGCGGGCGTCGGACTTATACAATGAGCAGTTCTTC
CASTTKRASDLYNEQFF
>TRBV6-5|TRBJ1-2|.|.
TGTGCCAGCAGTTACTCCCAGGGGTTTGGCTACACCTTC
CASSYSQGFGYTF
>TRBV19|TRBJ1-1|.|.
TGTGCCAGTAGTATATTCTCTGCTAACGGGACTTTCTTT
CASSIFSANGTFF
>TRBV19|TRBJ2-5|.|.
TGTGCCAGTAGTATAGGGGCGGGCCCTAAAAACCAAGAGACCCAGTACTTC
CASSIGAGPKNQETQYF
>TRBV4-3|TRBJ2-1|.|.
TGCGCCAGCAGCCAAGACTTGGGGGAGGCCTTCCCATACAATGAGCAGTTCTTC
CASSQDLGEAFPYNEQFF
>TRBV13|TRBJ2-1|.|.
TGTGCCAGCAGAGAGGGCAATGAGCAGTTCTTC
CASREGNEQFF
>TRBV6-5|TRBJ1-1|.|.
TGTGCCAGCAGTTACAGCGGGCCGATGAACACTGAAGCTTTCTTT
CASSYSGPMNTEAFF
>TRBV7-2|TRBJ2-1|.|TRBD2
TGTGCCAGCAGCCTATCTAGCGGGAGGGCCCGAAATGAGCAGTTCTTC
CASSLSSGRARNEQFF
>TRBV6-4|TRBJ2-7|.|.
TGTGCCAGCAGGGGTCTACCGGGAGAAACCCGTACCTACGAGCAGTACTTC
CASRGLPGETRTYEQYF
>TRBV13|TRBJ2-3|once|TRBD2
TGTGCCAGCAGCTTCGCTAGCGGGAGTGCAGATACGCAGTATTTT
CASSFASGSADTQYF
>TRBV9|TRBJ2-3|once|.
TGTGCCAGCAGCGTAGGAAGCGGTGATACGCAGTATTTT
CASSVGSGDTQYF
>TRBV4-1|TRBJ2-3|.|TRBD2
TGCGCCAGCAGCCAGACTAGCGGGAGATATGGTTCAGATACGCAGTATTTT
CASSQTSGRYGSDTQYF
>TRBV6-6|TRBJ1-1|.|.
TGTGCCAGCAGATCCGGGGGGCACACTGAAGCTTTCTTT
CASRSGGHTEAFF
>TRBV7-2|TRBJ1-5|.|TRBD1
TGTGCCAGCAGCTTAGGGACAGGGGGCATCCAGCCCCAGCATTTT
CASSLGTGGIQPQHF
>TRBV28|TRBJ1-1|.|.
TGTGCCAGCAGTCCTCAGGCGAACACTGAAGCTTTCTTT
CASSPQANTEAFF
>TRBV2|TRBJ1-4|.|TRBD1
TGTGCCAGCAGGGCTAGGTCAGGGGGAAATGAAAAACTGTTTTTT
CASRARSGGNEKLFF
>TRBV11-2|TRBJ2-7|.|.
TGTGCCAGCAGCTTAGATCGAGGCTTCTCCTACGAGCAGTACTTC
CASSLDRGFSYEQYF
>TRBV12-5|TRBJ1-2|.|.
TGTGCTAGTGGTTTGGTACCTGGGAGAGGAAATGGCTACACCTTC
CASGLVPGRGNGYTF
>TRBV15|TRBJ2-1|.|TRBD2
TGTGCCACCAGCAGAACTAGCGGGTACTACTACAATGAGCAGTTCTTC
CATSRTSGYYYNEQFF
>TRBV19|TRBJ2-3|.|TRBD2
TGTGCCAGTAGTATAGTTACTAGCGGCACAGATACGCAGTATTTT
CASSIVTSGTDTQYF
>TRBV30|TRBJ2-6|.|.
TGTGCCTGGAGCACAGGCTCTGGGGCCAACGTCCTGACTTTC
CAWSTGSGANVLTF